These T cell receptor beta chains were read from a single sample in a study of cytomegalovirus exposure and HLA in healthy donors. Measured with immunoSEQ multiplex PCR; TCRdb has only the in-frame clones, and not every one. The data contain approximately 140,000 clones, 60% to 85% of them singletons. The sequencing sample was made of PBMCs. The receptors were sampled from a male donor in good health and CMV-seronegative. CDR3s include the opening cysteine and the closing phenylalanine or tryptophan. A D gene is named only where the DNA matches it firmly. A row's size may be missing; if present it is once, few, many or a size class.

d_gene	v_gene	abundance	j_gene	CDR3aa	CDR3nt
-	TRBV2	-	TRBJ2-2	CATTGSGSNTGELFF	TGTGCCACCACAGGGAGCGGATCGAACACCGGGGAGCTGTTTTTT
TRBD1	TRBV5-1	-	TRBJ1-3	CASSLIGTGDVTIYF	TGCGCCAGCAGCTTGATTGGGACAGGGGACGTCACCATATATTTT
TRBD1	TRBV29-1	-	TRBJ1-3	CSVVMFVLGQGNTIYF	TGCAGCGTTGTAATGTTTGTTTTGGGACAGGGAAACACCATATATTTT
-	TRBV10-3	-	TRBJ2-5	CAISDPQGNLPRETQYF	TGTGCCATCAGTGACCCCCAGGGAAACTTGCCGAGGGAGACCCAGTACTTC
-	TRBV29-1	-	TRBJ2-7	CSVAQGFSYEQYF	TGCAGCGTTGCACAGGGATTCTCCTACGAGCAGTACTTC
TRBD1	TRBV2	-	TRBJ2-1	CASGQGLLVRDNEQFF	TGTGCCAGCGGACAGGGGTTGCTGGTGCGGGACAATGAGCAGTTCTTC
TRBD1	TRBV19	-	TRBJ2-5	CASSPGTDKQETQYF	TGTGCCAGTTCACCCGGGACAGATAAGCAAGAGACCCAGTACTTC
TRBD2	TRBV14	once	TRBJ2-1	CASSQGFTSGSFLFF	TGTGCCAGCAGCCAAGGTTTTACTAGCGGGAGTTTTTTATTCTTC
-	TRBV6-5	-	TRBJ1-2	CASSYADSYTF	TGTGCCAGCAGTTACGCGGACAGCTACACCTTC
TRBD1	TRBV27	few	TRBJ1-2	CASSPWTGVNYGYTF	TGTGCCAGCAGTCCCTGGACAGGGGTTAACTATGGCTACACCTTC
-	TRBV18	-	TRBJ1-4	CASSQTKSGEKLFF	TGTGCCAGCTCACAGACAAAAAGCGGAGAAAAACTGTTTTTT
-	TRBV6-1	-	TRBJ2-1	CASFSFSYNEQFF	TGTGCCAGCTTTAGTTTCTCCTACAATGAGCAGTTCTTC
TRBD1	TRBV7-2	-	TRBJ1-1	CASSRTGGPEAFF	TGTGCCAGCAGCCGTACAGGGGGCCCTGAAGCTTTCTTT
TRBD1	TRBV7-9	-	TRBJ2-3	CASSLQGWGDTQYF	TGTGCCAGCAGTCTACAGGGGTGGGGAGATACGCAGTATTTT
TRBD1	TRBV11-2	-	TRBJ2-5	CASSLQPGQGETQYF	TGTGCCAGCAGCCTTCAGCCGGGACAGGGGGAGACCCAGTACTTC
TRBD1	TRBV7-8	-	TRBJ1-1	CASSLGGGPSEAFF	TGTGCCAGCAGCTTAGGAGGGGGCCCCTCTGAAGCTTTCTTT
-	TRBV5-1	-	TRBJ2-3	CASSTYRAADTQYF	TGCGCCAGCAGCACCTACAGGGCAGCAGATACGCAGTATTTT